Listed below are T cell receptor beta chains from one sample, sequenced in a study of blood T cell repertoires in COVID-19. The repertoire was sequenced with immunoSEQ multiplex PCR; TCRdb's copy has only in-frame clones and lacks some. The sample has 270,000 or so clones, 86% seen once. The sequencing input was peripheral blood. These TCRs come from a woman younger than 45 with active or convalescent COVID-19. Both conserved end residues are part of each CDR3. Fields, in order: V gene, clone size, J gene, CDR3 protein. Rows give clone size only sometimes, using once, few, many, or a class for an expanded clone.

>TRBV2|-|TRBJ1-5
CTSSAEGGDNQPQHF
>TRBV19|-|TRBJ2-6
CASSIGGNRGSTGANVLTF
>TRBV5-4|-|TRBJ2-7
CASSFWGVSYEQYF
>TRBV29-1|few|TRBJ2-7
CSVGLAGYEQYF
>TRBV6-2/TRBV6-3|-|TRBJ1-4
CASSGTGREKLFF
>TRBV28|-|TRBJ1-5
CASSLSGGNNGPQHF
>TRBV19|-|TRBJ2-7
CASSIAGQSFYEQYF
>TRBV2|-|TRBJ2-3
CASSADRGTTDTQYF
>TRBV4-3|-|TRBJ1-5
CASSPGQGKPQHF
>TRBV24-1|few|TRBJ1-4
CAAPGTNEKLFF
>TRBV9|-|TRBJ2-1
CASSVGQYNEQFF
>TRBV20-1|-|TRBJ2-1
CSASSDRYNEQFF
>TRBV28|-|TRBJ1-5
CASSLRGWRSNQPQHF
>TRBV20-1|-|TRBJ1-6
CSASIGDSSPLHF
>TRBV6-5|-|TRBJ1-2
CAIYGQGVFYGYTF
>TRBV7-3|-|TRBJ2-1
CASSPGTSGGNEQFF
>TRBV29-1|-|TRBJ2-1
CSVVVNEGTEQFF
>TRBV19|-|TRBJ2-3
CASSILASPDTQYF
>TRBV29-1|-|TRBJ2-5
CSVASGGGETQYF
>TRBV4-3|-|TRBJ2-7
CASSQRKESSGGQGAYEQYF
>TRBV10-2|-|TRBJ2-5
CASRIPGLAGGPRETQYF
>TRBV5-1|-|TRBJ1-1
CASSQDSTGYTEAFF
>TRBV18|-|TRBJ2-3
CASSPPGGSTDTQYF
>TRBV3-1/TRBV3-2|-|TRBJ1-5
CASSPDRVVQPQHF
>TRBV12-3/TRBV12-4|-|TRBJ1-5
CASSLGEQPQHF